Listed here is a single T cell receptor (beta chain). Its matching antigen is unknown. Sequencing was performed with immunoSEQ multiplex PCR; in TCRdb, only in-frame clones are kept and a portion is missing. The table lists 1.6 million or so clones, 97% to 99% of them singletons. CDR3 length equals 13 residues. Trimming at V came to 0 bases and at J to 11 bases, leaving 5 bases not matched to a gene. The V gene's germline CDR1 is LGHNA and CDR2 YSLEER. This record belongs to a study of shared clonotypes between healthy human individuals. Study conclusions and caveats: Specimens sampled were limited to blood, with tissue repertoires likely differing.

Healthy adults negative for HIV, lacking recent acute infections or vaccinations, served as donors. Sequences were obtained from naive CD4+ T cells sorted from blood. Subset in this sample: CD45RA+ positively selected. The source of this sequence is a man aged 25 to 40 in good health. The chain joins TRBV4-3 to TRBJ1-1; TRBD1 agrees at 8 bases. Written as DNA, the CDR3 is TGCGCCAGCAGCCAAGATCAGGGGGCGCGGGCTTTCTTT. This sequence encodes CASSQDQGARAFF.